The entry that follows covers one TCR beta chain sequence. Its antigen is currently not known. The sample holds no much larger clone one base away, and base qualities are not on file. The library was produced with PCR. TCRdb records Illumina HiSeq 2500 as the sequencer. To normalize quantification of the TCRbeta repertoire, the TCR libraries were built with molecular barcoding that relied on unique molecular identifiers. Using fastp trimming at Q25 and MiXCR clonotype assembly, TCRdb reanalyzed the public sequencing data and kept in-frame beta chains. Under each unique CDR3 protein, matching rows form one entry showing the most common genes and DNA. In this sample the table shows 200,000 to 250,000 distinct CDR3 sequences, roughly 11% of which occur a single time. Of the sample, roughly 28% is held by the ten largest clones. Read against the paper, the sample's treatment or condition label means: allogeneic hematopoietic cell transplantation with graft depleted of TCRalphabeta T cells and CD19 B cells. TCRalphabeta/CD19-depleted allogeneic hematopoietic cell grafts were given to the transplant recipients, all of whom were children.

V is pared back by 5 bases and J by 1 base, with 12 bases lying between the germline termini. CDR1 and CDR2 were assigned from the germline V gene as SGHVS and FNYEAQ. Counted from cysteine to phenylalanine, this CDR3 has 15 amino acids. Only the CDR3 DNA is retained, 45 bases long and in frame from the first base. This sample stems from a study of T-cell reconstitution after alpha-beta-depleted transplantation in children listed by TCRdb under 2016. Background on the whole study: Using TCR repertoire profiling, the study quantitatively followed how T-cell immune reconstitution unfolded in children after TCRalphabeta/CD19-depleted allogeneic hematopoietic cell transplantation. What the authors observed across the whole study: About two months after transplant, the apparently early recovery of alphabetaT-cell counts reportedly depended on just several hundred clones that had expanded rapidly and came from non-depleted graft cells. In some patients, the high TCRbeta diversity seen at day 60 was put down to recipient T cells and intrathymic progenitors that had survived conditioning. Over the following months the frequencies of hyperexpanded clones went down, and after one year T-cell counts and TCRbeta diversity were mostly credited to newly produced T cells.

This receptor was taken from a child under two years old with acute myeloid leukemia, due to receive a stem cell transplant. The chain was built from TRBV7-6 and TRBJ2-1, and TRBD1 may be the D gene, going by 6 matching bases. The specimen comprised PBMCs, sampled before TCRalphabeta/CD19-depleted stem cell transplant. The nucleotides read TGTGCCAGCAGCCCCGTAGGACAGTCCTACAATGAGCAGTTCTTC. Its coded protein is CASSPVGQSYNEQFF.